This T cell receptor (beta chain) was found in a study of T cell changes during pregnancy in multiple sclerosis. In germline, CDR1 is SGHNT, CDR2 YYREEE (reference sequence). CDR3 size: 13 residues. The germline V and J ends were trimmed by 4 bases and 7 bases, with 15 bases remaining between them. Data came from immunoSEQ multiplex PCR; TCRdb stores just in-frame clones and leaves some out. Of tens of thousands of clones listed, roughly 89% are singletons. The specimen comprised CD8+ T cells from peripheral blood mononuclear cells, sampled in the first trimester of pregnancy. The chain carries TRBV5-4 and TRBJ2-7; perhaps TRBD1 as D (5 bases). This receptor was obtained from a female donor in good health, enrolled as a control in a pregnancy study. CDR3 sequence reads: CASSGSRVREQYF. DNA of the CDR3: TGTGCCAGCAGCGGGTCCAGGGTCAGAGAGCAGTACTTC.